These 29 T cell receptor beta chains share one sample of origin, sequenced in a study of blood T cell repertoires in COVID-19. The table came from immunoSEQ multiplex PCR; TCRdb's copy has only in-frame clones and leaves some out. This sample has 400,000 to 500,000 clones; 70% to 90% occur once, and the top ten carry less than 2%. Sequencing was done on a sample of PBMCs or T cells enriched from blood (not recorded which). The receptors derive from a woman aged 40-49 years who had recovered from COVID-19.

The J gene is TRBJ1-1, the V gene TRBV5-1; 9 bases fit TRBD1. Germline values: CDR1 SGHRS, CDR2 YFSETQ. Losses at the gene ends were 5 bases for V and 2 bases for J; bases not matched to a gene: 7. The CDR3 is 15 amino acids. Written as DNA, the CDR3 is TGCGCCAGCAGGCTGGGGGACAGGGCTAACACTGAAGCTTTCTTT. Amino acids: CASRLGDRANTEAFF.

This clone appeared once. The CDR3 spells CASSLGDRAIKTQYF. The CDR3 region has the DNA TGTGCCAGCAGCTTAGGCGACAGGGCCATAAAGACCCAGTACTTC. The chain links TRBV7-2 to TRBJ2-5; 7 positions agree with TRBD1. V gave up 1 base and J gave up 6 bases; unmatched junction bases: 8. There are 15 residues in the CDR3. CDR1 SGHTA and CDR2 FQGNSA come from the germline V gene.

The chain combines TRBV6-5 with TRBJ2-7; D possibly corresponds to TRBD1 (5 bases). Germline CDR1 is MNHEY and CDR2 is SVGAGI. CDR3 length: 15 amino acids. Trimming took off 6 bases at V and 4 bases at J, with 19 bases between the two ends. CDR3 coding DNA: TGTGCCAGCAGCGTTGGACACCCCTCTTTTTACGAGCAGTACTTC. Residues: CASSVGHPSFYEQYF.

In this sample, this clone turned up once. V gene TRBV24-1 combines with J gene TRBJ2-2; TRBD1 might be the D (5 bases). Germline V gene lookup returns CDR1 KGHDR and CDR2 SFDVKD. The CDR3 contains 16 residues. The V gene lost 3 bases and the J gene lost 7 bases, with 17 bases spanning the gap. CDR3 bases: TGTGCCACCAGTGATCCCACAGGCAGCCACCACGGGGAGCTGTTTTTT. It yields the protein CATSDPTGSHHGELFF.

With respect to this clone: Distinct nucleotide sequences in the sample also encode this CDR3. As DNA, the CDR3 is TGTGCCAGCAGCCCTGGGGGGACCGGGGAGCTGTTTTTT. Encoded protein: CASSPGGTGELFF. The chain has TRBV3-1 (or the pseudogene TRBV3-2) and TRBJ2-2; D might be TRBD2 (6 bases). Germline-derived CDR1 and CDR2 are LGHDT and YNNKEL (reference sequence). V was clipped by 4 bases and J by 5 bases, with 8 bases between them. The CDR3 covers 13 residues.

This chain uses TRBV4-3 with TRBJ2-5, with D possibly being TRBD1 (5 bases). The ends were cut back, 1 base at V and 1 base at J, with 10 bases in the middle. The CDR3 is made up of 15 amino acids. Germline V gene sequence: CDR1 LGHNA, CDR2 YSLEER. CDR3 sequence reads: CASSQGIQAQETQYF. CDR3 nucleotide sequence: TGCGCCAGCAGCCAAGGAATACAGGCCCAAGAGACCCAGTACTTC.

The chain's CDR3 is CASSYSRTTGTIYF. Here the CDR3 DNA reads TGTGCCAGCAGTTACTCGCGGACGACAGGGACCATATATTTT. V usage is TRBV6-5 and J usage is TRBJ1-3, with TRBD1 matching over 7 bases. This CDR3 spans 14 amino acids. V trimming: 0 bases; J trimming: 10 bases; junction bases outside the gene matches: 6. Germline loops: CDR1 MNHEY, CDR2 SVGAGI.

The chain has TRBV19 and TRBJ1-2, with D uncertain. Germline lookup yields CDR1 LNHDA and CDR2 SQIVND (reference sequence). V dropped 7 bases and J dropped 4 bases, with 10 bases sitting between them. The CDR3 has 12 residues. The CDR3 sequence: CASTPGPYGYTF. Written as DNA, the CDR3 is TGTGCCAGTACCCCCGGTCCCTATGGCTACACCTTC.

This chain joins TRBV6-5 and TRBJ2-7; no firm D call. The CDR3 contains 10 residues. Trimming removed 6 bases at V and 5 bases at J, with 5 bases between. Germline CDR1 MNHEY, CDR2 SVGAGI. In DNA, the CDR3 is TGTGCCAGCAGCCCCGACGAGCAGTACTTC. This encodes CASSPDEQYF.

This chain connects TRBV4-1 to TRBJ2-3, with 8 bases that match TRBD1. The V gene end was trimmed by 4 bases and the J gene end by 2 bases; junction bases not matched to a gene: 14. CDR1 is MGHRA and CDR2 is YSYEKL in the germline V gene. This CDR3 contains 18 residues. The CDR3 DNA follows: TGCGCCAGCAGCCTCCGGGGCCCTCAGGGGGCCACCACAGATACGCAGTATTTT. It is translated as CASSLRGPQGATTDTQYF.

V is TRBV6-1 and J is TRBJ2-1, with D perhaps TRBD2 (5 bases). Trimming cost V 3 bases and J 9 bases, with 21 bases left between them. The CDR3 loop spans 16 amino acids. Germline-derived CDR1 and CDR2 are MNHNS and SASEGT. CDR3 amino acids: CASSESGKRGSPEQFF. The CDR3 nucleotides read TGTGCCAGCAGTGAGTCGGGAAAGAGAGGGAGCCCTGAGCAGTTCTTC.

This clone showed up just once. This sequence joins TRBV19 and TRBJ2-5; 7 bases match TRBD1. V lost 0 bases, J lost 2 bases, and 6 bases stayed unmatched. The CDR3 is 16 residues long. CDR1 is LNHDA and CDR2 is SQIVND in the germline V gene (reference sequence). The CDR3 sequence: CASSIDYTGQQETQYF. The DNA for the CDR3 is TGTGCCAGTAGTATAGATTATACGGGACAGCAAGAGACCCAGTACTTC.

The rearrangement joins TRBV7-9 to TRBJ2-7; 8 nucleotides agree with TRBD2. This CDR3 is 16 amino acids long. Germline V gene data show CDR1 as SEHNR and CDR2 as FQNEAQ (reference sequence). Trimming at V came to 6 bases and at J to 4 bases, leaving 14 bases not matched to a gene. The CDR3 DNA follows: TGTGCCAGCAGTGAGGGTTGGCGGGAGGTCGAGTACGAGCAGTACTTC. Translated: CASSEGWREVEYEQYF.

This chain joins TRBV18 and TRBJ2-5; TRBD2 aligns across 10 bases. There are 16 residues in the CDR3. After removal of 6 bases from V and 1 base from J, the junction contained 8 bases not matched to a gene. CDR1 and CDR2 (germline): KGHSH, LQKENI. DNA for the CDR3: TGTGCCAGCTCCCAAAGACTAGCGGGTTCCCAAGAGACCCAGTACTTC. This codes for CASSQRLAGSQETQYF. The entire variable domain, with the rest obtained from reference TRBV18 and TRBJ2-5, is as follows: NAGVMQNPRHLVRRRGQEARLRCSPMKGHSHVYWYRQLPEEGLKFMVYLQKENIIDESGMPKERFSAEFPKEGPSILRIQQVVRGDSAAYFCASSQRLAGSQETQYFGPGTRLLVL.

CDR3 region: CASRAYRANYGYTF. The CDR3 DNA reads TGTGCCAGCAGAGCCTACAGGGCTAACTATGGCTACACCTTC. This chain joins TRBV6-5 and TRBJ1-2; D is perhaps TRBD1 (6 bases). The CDR3 is 14 amino acids. The germline V gene encodes CDR1 MNHEY and CDR2 SVGAGI. V dropped 6 bases and J dropped 0 bases, with 11 bases sitting between them.

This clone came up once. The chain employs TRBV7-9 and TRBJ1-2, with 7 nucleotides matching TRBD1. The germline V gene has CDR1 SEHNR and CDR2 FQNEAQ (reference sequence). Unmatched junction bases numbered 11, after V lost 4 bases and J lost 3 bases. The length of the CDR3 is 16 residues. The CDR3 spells CASSSPSDRVDYGYTF. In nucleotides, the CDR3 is TGTGCCAGCAGCTCTCCCTCCGACAGGGTAGACTATGGCTACACCTTC.

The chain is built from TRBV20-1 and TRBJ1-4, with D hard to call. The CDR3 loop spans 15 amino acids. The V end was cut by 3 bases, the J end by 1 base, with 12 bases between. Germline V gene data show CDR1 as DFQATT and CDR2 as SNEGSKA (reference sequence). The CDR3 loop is CSASDLGKTNEKLFF. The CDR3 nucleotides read TGCAGTGCTAGTGACCTTGGCAAAACTAATGAAAAACTGTTTTTT.

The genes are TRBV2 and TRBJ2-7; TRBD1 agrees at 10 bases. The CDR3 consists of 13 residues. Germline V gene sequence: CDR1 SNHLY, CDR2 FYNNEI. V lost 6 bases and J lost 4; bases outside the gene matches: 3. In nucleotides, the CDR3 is TGTGCCAGCAGAGGGACAGGGGTTTACGAGCAGTACTTC. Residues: CASRGTGVYEQYF. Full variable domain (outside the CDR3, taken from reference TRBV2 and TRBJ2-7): EPEVTQTPSHQVTQMGQEVILRCVPISNHLYFYWYRQILGQKVEFLVSFYNNEISEKSEIFDDQFSVERPDGSNFTLKIRSTKLEDSAMYFCASRGTGVYEQYFGPGTRLTVT.

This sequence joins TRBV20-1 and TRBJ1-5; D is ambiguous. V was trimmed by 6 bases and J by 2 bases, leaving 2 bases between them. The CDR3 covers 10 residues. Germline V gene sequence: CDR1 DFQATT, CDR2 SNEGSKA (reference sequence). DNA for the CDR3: TGCAGTGCCGGCAATCAGCCCCAGCATTTT. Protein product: CSAGNQPQHF.

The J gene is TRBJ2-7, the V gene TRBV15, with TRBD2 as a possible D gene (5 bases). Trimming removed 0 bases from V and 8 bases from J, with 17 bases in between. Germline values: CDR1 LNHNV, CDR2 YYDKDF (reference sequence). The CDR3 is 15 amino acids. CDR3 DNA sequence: TGTGCCACCAGCAGAGATATCCGCGGTGAGGGAAAGCAGTACTTC. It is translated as CATSRDIRGEGKQYF.

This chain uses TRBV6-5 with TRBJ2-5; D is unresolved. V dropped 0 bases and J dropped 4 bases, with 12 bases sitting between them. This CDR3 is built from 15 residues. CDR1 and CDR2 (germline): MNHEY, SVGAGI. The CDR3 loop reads CASSYSVGLVETQYF. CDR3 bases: TGTGCCAGCAGTTACTCGGTGGGTCTAGTAGAGACCCAGTACTTC.

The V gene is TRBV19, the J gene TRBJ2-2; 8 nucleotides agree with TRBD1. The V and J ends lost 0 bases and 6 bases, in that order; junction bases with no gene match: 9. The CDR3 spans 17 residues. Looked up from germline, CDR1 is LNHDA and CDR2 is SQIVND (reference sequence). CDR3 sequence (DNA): TGTGCCAGTAGTATAGATCCTCCGGGACAGGCGGCCGGGGAGCTGTTTTTT. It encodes CASSIDPPGQAAGELFF. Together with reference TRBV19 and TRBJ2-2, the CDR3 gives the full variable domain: DGGITQSPKYLFRKEGQNVTLSCEQNLNHDAMYWYRQDPGQGLRLIYYSQIVNDFQKGDIAEGYSVSREKKESFPLTVTSAQKNPTAFYLCASSIDPPGQAAGELFFGEGSRLTVL.

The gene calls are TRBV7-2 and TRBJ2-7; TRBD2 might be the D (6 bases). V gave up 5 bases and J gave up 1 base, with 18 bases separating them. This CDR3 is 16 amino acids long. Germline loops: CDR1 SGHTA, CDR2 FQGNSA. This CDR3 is CASSAHLGRGSYEQYF. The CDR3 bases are TGTGCCAGCAGCGCCCACCTTGGGCGGGGTTCCTACGAGCAGTACTTC.

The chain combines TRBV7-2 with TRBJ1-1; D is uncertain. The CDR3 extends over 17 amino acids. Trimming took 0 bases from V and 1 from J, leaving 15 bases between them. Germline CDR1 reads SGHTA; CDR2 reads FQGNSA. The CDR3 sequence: CASSLALGRIKNTEAFF. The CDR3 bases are TGTGCCAGCAGCTTAGCGTTGGGCAGAATCAAGAACACTGAAGCTTTCTTT.

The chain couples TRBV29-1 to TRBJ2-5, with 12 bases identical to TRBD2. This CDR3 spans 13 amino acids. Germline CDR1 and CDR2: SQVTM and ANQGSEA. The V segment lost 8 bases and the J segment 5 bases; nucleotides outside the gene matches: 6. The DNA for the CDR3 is TGCAGCACGGGACTAGCGGGCGGGGAGACCCAGTACTTC. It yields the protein CSTGLAGGETQYF. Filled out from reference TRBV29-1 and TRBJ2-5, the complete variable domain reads SAVISQKPSRDICQRGTSLTIQCQVDSQVTMMFWYRQQPGQSLTLIATANQGSEATYESGFVIDKFPISRPNLTFSTLTVSNMSPEDSSIYLCSTGLAGGETQYFGPGTRLLVL.

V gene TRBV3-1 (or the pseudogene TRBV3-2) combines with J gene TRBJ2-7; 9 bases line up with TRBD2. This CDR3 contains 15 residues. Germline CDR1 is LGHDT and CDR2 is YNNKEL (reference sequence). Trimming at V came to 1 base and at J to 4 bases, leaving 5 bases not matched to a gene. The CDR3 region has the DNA TGTGCCAGCAGCCAAGGGGATAGCGGGAGATACGAGCAGTACTTC. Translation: CASSQGDSGRYEQYF.

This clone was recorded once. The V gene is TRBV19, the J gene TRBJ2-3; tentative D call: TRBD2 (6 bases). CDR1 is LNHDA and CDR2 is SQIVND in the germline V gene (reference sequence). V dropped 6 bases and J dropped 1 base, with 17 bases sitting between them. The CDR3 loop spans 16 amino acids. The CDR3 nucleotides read TGTGCCAGTAGCCCCGTCGGGCGGGGCGGCACAGATACGCAGTATTTT. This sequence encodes CASSPVGRGGTDTQYF.

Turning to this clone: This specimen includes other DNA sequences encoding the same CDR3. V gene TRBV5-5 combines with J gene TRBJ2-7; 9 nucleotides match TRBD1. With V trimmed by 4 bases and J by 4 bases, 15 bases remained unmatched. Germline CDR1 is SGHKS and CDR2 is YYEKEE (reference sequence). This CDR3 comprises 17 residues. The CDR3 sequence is CASSPPPRGQGLYEQYF. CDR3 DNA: TGTGCCAGCAGCCCCCCCCCTCGGGGACAGGGTTTATACGAGCAGTACTTC.

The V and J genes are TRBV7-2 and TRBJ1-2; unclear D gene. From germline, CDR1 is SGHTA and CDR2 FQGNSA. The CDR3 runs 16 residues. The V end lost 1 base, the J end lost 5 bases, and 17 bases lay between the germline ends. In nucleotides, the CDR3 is TGTGCCAGCAGCTTAGATGGTGTAAGGGAGCATTATGGCTACACCTTC. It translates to CASSLDGVREHYGYTF.